What follows describes a single TCR beta chain. This entry belongs to a study of blood T cell repertoires in COVID-19. Trimming cost V 7 bases and J 1 base, with 7 bases left between them. The CDR3 extends over 13 amino acids. Germline V CDR1 and CDR2: MDHEN, SYDVKM. Source study methods: Amplification of reference gene primers provided the estimated nucleated cell counts. Profiling relied on immunoSEQ multiplex PCR, and the TCRdb table lists in-frame clones only, not all of them. The V and J calls and clone size come from that table; D and trimming were worked out from the DNA. The data show some 96,000 clones, with less than 90% seen just once and around 10% held by the top ten.

V gene TRBV28 combines with J gene TRBJ1-4; no clear D gene. The TCR sequence derives from a human donor in a cohort sampled during active COVID-19. The sample consisted of peripheral blood. Written as DNA, the CDR3 is TGTGCCAGCAAGGAGGGAACTAATGAAAAACTGTTTTTT. It specifies CASKEGTNEKLFF.